This entry features one T cell receptor beta chain sequence. Its antigen is as yet unknown. CDR1 is MNHEY, CDR2 SMNVEV, per germline (reference sequence). V trimming: 6 bases; J trimming: 2 bases; junction bases outside the gene matches: 5. This CDR3 spans 14 amino acids. This sample was taken from a study of shared clonotypes between healthy human individuals. Study-wide background: Donors had three CD4 naive, three CD4 memory, two CD8 naive and one CD8 memory plate apiece.

Overall study results and limits: Sampling covered nothing but blood. Tissue TCR repertoires likely differ from those found in blood. Around 5.4% of naive CD4 clonotypes were common to a handful of donors. It was anticipated that sequencing depth would influence how many clonotypes donors shared.

The method was immunoSEQ multiplex PCR; TCRdb's version includes in-frame clones alone and lacks a portion of them. The data show about 2.4 million clones, roughly 93% seen once. Sample: naive CD4+ T cells from PBMCs. The subset here: CD45RA+ positively selected. The origin of this receptor is a man younger than 35 in good health. Some clones in this sample may be carry-over from other donors' samples. The chain combines TRBV27 with TRBJ1-2; 8 bases line up with TRBD1. The chain's CDR3 is CASSYRQGNYGYTF. The CDR3 region has the DNA TGTGCCAGCAGCTACAGACAGGGGAACTATGGCTACACCTTC.